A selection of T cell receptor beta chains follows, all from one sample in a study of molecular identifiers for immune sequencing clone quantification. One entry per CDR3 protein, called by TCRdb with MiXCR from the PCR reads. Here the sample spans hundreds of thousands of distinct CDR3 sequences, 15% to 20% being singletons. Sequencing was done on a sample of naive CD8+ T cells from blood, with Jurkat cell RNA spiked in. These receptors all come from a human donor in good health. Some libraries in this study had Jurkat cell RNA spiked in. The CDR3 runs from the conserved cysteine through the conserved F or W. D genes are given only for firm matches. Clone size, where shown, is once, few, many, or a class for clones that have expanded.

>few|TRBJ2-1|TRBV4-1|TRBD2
TGCGCCAGCAGCCAAGGGGAACTAGCGGGAGGTATAGATGAGCAGTTCTTC
CASSQGELAGGIDEQFF
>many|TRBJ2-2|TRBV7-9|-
TGTGCCAGCAGCTTAGTCGGGAACACCGGGGAGCTGTTTTTT
CASSLVGNTGELFF
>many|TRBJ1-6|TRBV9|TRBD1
TGTGCCAGCAGCGTAGGGACAGGAAATTCACCCCTCCACTTT
CASSVGTGNSPLHF
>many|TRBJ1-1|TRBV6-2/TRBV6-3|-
TGTGCCAGCACCGGGGTTATGGACACTGAAGCTTTCTTT
CASTGVMDTEAFF
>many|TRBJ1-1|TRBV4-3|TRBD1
TGCGCCAGCAGCCAAACGACAGGGCTGGAAGCTTTCTTT
CASSQTTGLEAFF
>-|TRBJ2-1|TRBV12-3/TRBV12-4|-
TGTGCCAGCAGTCCCACGTGGGGGGGGCGGGATGAGCAGTTCTTC
CASSPTWGGRDEQFF
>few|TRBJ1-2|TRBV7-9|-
TGTGCCAGCATTTCTGTGCAGGACTATGGCTACACCTTC
CASISVQDYGYTF
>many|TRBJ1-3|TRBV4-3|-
TGCGCCAGCAGCCATCGCGGGGGCTCCGGAAACACCATATATTTT
CASSHRGGSGNTIYF
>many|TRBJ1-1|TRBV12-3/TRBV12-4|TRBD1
TGTGCCAGCAAACCGGGACAGGGATTGATCAACACTGAAGCTTTCTTT
CASKPGQGLINTEAFF
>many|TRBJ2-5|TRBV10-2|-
TGCGCCAGCAGTACGGACAGACAGTACCAAGAGACCCAGTACTTC
CASSTDRQYQETQYF
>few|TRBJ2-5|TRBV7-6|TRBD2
TGTGCCAGCAGCTTATATCTAGCGGGGGGGCCGGGGCAAGAGACCCAGTACTTC
CASSLYLAGGPGQETQYF
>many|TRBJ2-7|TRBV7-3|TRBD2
TGTGCCAGCAGATCGGCGGGAGGGGCCTACGAGCAGTACTTC
CASRSAGGAYEQYF
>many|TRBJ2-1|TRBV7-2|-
TGTGCCAGCAGCTTAGCCTATGGCGGGGCCCCCTACAATGAGCAGTTCTTC
CASSLAYGGAPYNEQFF
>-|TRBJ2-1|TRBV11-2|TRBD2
TGTGCCAGCAGCTTAGGCGGGGGGCCCTCCTACAATGAGCAGTTCTTC
CASSLGGGPSYNEQFF
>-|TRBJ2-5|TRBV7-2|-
TGTGCCAGCAGCTTAGGTGTGGGGTTGGAGACCCAGTACTTC
CASSLGVGLETQYF
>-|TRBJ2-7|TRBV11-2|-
TGTGCCAGCAGCCGACCCCTCGGTAAAGCGGAGCTCTACGAGCAGTACTTC
CASSRPLGKAELYEQYF
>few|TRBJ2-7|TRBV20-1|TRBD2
TGCAGTGCTAGAGTAACTAGCGGGGGTCCCTACGAGCAGTACTTC
CSARVTSGGPYEQYF
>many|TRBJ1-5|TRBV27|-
TGTGCCAGCACGAATCGGCAGGGATATCCCCAGCATTTT
CASTNRQGYPQHF
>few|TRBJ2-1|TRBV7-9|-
TGTGCCAGCAGCTTGTCTGTAGCGTGGGATGAGCAGTTCTTC
CASSLSVAWDEQFF
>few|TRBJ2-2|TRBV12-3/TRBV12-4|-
TGTGCCAGCAGTCAGTCCCCAGGGAGGAACACCGGGGAGCTGTTTTTT
CASSQSPGRNTGELFF
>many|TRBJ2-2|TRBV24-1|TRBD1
TGTGCCACCAGTGATTTTAGGACCAATACAGGGGGCTGGGACACCGGGGAGCTGTTTTTT
CATSDFRTNTGGWDTGELFF
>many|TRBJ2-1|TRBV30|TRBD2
TGTGCCTGGAGTGAAGGGACTAGCGGGATTAGTTCCTACAATGAGCAGTTCTTC
CAWSEGTSGISSYNEQFF
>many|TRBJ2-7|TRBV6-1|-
TGTGCCAGCCTACTTAAGGTTGTGGGGGCCTACGAGCAGTACTTC
CASLLKVVGAYEQYF
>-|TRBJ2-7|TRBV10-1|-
TGCGCCAGCAGCGGGTCACAGGGTAAACCGTTTGAGCAGTACTTC
CASSGSQGKPFEQYF
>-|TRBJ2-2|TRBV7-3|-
TGTGCCAGCAGCCGAAACGGGGATCGGAACACCGGGGAGCTGTTTTTT
CASSRNGDRNTGELFF
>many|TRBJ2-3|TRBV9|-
TGTGCCAGCAGCGTAGGGTCTCTAGCTCCAGATACGCAGTATTTT
CASSVGSLAPDTQYF
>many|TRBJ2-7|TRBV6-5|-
TGTGCCAGCAGTTACCCGGCAGGGTACGGCTACGAGCAGTACTTC
CASSYPAGYGYEQYF
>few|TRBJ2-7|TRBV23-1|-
TGCGCCAGCAGTCAATCGGGGACCCCGGCCAGCTGCGAGCAGTACTTC
CASSQSGTPASCEQYF
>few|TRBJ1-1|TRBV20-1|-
TGCAGTGCTAGAGTTCTGGGAATAGGCACTGAAGCTTTCTTT
CSARVLGIGTEAFF
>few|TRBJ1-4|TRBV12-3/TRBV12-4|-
TGTGCCAGCAGTTTCCCACCCACAACTAGGGGAGTAAATGAAAAACTGTTTTTT
CASSFPPTTRGVNEKLFF
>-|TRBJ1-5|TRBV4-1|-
TGCGCCAGCAGCCGAGGGGGGTCCCTCGAGCCCCAGCATTTT
CASSRGGSLEPQHF
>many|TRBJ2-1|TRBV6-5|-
TGTGCCAGCAGTCGGGACCGAGAGAGTGAGCAGTTCTTC
CASSRDRESEQFF
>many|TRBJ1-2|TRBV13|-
TGTGCCAGCAGCTGGGGGAAGTTCGACGGCTACACCTTC
CASSWGKFDGYTF
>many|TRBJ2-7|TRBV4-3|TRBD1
TGCGCCAGCAGCCAAGAAATATACGGACAGGCCGACTACGAGCAGTACTTC
CASSQEIYGQADYEQYF
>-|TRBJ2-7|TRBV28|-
TGTGCCAGCAGTTTATGGGGGAGCTCCTACGAGCAGCACTTC
CASSLWGSSYEQHF
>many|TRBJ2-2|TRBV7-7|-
TGTGCTAGCAGCCACGGGACCGGGGAGCTGTTTTTT
CASSHGTGELFF
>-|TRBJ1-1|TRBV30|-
TGTGCCTGGAGTGGGATTGGGGGGGCCCTGGGGACTGAAGCTTTCTTT
CAWSGIGGALGTEAFF
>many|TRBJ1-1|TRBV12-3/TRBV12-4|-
TGTGCCAGCAGTTTAGTCACCGGGGAGTTAGAGAACACTGAAGCTTTCTTT
CASSLVTGELENTEAFF
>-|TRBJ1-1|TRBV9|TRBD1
TGTGCCAGCAGCGAAGGGACAGGGACAGTCACTGAAGCTTTCTTT
CASSEGTGTVTEAFF
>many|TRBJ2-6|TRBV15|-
TGTGCCACCAACATGGCAGGGAGAATCTCTGGGGCCAACGTCCTGACTTTC
CATNMAGRISGANVLTF
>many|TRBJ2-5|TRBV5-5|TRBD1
TGTGCCAGCAGCTTGGCCCCGACAGGGTTCGAGACCCAGTACTTC
CASSLAPTGFETQYF
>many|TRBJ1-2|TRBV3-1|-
TGTGCCAGCAGTACCCCCAACATCTATGGCTACACCTTC
CASSTPNIYGYTF
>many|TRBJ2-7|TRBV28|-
TGTGCCAGCAGTCCCCGGACCCGGACAGTTGCCTACGAGCAGTACTTC
CASSPRTRTVAYEQYF
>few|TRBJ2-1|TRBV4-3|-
TGCGCCAGCAGCCAAGATCGGTACATTGCGGGTCCTGGGAATGAGCAGTTCTTC
CASSQDRYIAGPGNEQFF
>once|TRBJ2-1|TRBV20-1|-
TGCAGTGCTAGCGATCGAACCTACAATGAGCAGTTCTTC
CSASDRTYNEQFF
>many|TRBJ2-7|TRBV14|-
TGTGCCAGCAGCCACCACCCGGCGGGCTACGAGCAGTACTTC
CASSHHPAGYEQYF
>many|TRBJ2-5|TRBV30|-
TGTGCCTGGAACTACGGGGCGGAGGGGACCCAGTACTTC
CAWNYGAEGTQYF
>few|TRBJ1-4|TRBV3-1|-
TGTGCCAGCAGCCAGGGGTATGACAGGCTTAATGAAAAACTGTTTTTT
CASSQGYDRLNEKLFF
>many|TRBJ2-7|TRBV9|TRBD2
TGTGCCAGCAGCGTAGAGTCTAGCGGGGTCGAGCAGTACTTC
CASSVESSGVEQYF
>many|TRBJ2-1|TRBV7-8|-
TGTGCCAGCACCGACTCCTACAATGAGCAGTTCTTC
CASTDSYNEQFF
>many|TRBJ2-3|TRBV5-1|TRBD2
TGCGCCAGCAGTACGAATTGGGACTACCGCACAGATACGCAGTATTTT
CASSTNWDYRTDTQYF
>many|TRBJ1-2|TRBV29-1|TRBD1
TGCAGCGTGTTGACAGGGGGTAGTTCCTATGGCTACACCTTC
CSVLTGGSSYGYTF
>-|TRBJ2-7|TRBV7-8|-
TGTGCCAGCAGCCCCATAGTTTCTCCTAACGAGCAGTACTTC
CASSPIVSPNEQYF
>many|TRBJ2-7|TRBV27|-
TGTGCCAGCAGCTTGGCGGGACAGAGTTACTACGAGCAGTACTTC
CASSLAGQSYYEQYF
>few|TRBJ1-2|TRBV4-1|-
TGCGCCAGCAGCCAACGGACTGACTATGGCTACACCTTC
CASSQRTDYGYTF